This TCR beta chain was captured by sequencing in a study of T cells and copy number aberrations in small-cell lung cancer. Overall study findings and caveats: All specimens were formalin-fixed paraffin-embedded tissue, prone to sequencing artifacts. Tumor T-cell density, richness and clonality fell with copy number aberration burden.

V shed 4 bases, J shed 6 bases, and the junction held 12 bases outside the gene matches. Germline V lookup: CDR1 SGHDT, CDR2 YYEEEE. The CDR3 has 16 residues. Only in-frame clones appear in the TCRdb table, and some are missing; sequencing was by immunoSEQ multiplex PCR. Of several thousand clones listed, around 77% are singletons. With respect to this clone: Its antigen is not identified.

Limited-stage small-cell lung cancer patients underwent surgery between about 2007 and 2021. Every patient either smoked or had heavy second-hand smoke exposure. This TCR came from a man aged 50 to 60 with small cell lung cancer. Sequenced material: tumor tissue. The genes are TRBV5-6 and TRBJ2-1; 8 bases align to TRBD2. The CDR3 loop is CASSLVGTRVPNEQFF. CDR3 nucleotides: TGTGCCAGCAGCCTGGTAGGGACTAGAGTTCCCAATGAGCAGTTCTTC. The full variable domain, its missing parts supplied by reference TRBV5-6 and TRBJ2-1, is DAGVTQSPTHLIKTRGQQVTLRCSPKSGHDTVSWYQQALGQGPQFIFQYYEEEERQRGNFPDRFSGHQFPNYSSELNVNALLLGDSALYLCASSLVGTRVPNEQFFGPGTRLTVL.